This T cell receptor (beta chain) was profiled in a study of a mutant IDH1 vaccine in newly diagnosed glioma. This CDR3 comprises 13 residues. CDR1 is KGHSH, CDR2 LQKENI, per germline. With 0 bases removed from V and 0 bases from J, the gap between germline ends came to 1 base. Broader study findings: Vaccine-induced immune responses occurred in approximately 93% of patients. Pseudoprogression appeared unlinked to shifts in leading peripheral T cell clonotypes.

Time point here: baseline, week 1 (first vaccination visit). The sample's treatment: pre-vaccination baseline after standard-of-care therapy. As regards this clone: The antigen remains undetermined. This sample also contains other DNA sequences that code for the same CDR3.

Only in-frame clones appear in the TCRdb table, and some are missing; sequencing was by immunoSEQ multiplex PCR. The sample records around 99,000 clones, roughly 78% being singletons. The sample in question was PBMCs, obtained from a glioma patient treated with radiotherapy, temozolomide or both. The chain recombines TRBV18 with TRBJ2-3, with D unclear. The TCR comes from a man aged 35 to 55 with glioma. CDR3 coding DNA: TGTGCCAGCTCACCACCAAGCACAGATACGCAGTATTTT. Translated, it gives CASSPPSTDTQYF. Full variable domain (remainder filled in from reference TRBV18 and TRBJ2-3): NAGVMQNPRHLVRRRGQEARLRCSPMKGHSHVYWYRQLPEEGLKFMVYLQKENIIDESGMPKERFSAEFPKEGPSILRIQQVVRGDSAAYFCASSPPSTDTQYFGPGTRLTVL.